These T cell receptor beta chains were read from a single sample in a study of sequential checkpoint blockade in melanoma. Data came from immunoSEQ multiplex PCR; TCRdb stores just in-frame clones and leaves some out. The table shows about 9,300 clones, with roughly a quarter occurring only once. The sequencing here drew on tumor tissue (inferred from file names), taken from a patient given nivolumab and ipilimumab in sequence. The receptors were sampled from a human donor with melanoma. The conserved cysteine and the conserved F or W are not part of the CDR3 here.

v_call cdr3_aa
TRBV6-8 ASSYAFNQPQH
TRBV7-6 ASSSRGGGFPSGTEAF
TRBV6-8 ASSYGGAMNTEAF
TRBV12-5 ASGLPGQVYGYT
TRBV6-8 ASSPWESYQPQH
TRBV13 ASSLELAADTQY
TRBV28 ASSLNSGTDYT
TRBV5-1 ASRVGQVGTDTQY
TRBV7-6 ASRPGQGTDTQY
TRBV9 ASNQGGMNTEAF
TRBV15 ATSREWRAGYNYGYT
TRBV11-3 ASSLRQGRNQPQH
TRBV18 ASTTTDFYRDTQY
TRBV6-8 ASSYSTISTDTQY
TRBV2 ASNLDSASGNTIY
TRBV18 ASSPASSLNTEAF
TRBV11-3 ASSLFTGANVLT
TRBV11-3 ASSLARENYGYT
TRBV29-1 SVLTQDRGNNGYT
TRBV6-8 ASSELLVGASSGNTIY
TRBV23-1 ASSQDPSQPQH
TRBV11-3 ASSTEGEGRTYQPQH
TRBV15 ATSIAGEGNIQY
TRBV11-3 ASSHLVRDNSGNTIY
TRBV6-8 ASSYSETGNSPLH
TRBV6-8 ASGTVYSPLH
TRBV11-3 ASSLAHGLGNTIY
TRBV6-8 ASSESSGGASGEQF
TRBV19 ASSIIPGGSSYEQY
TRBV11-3 ASSLGRPNEKLF
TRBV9 ASSVGTGEYYGYT
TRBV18 ASSQGQGAAYGYT
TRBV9 ASSVAGYNSPLH
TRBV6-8 ASRDRGSNQPQH